The 8 T cell receptor beta chains presented below share a single source sample, sequenced in a study of blood T cell repertoires in COVID-19. Some clones are missing from TCRdb's copy, which holds only in-frame ones; the method was immunoSEQ multiplex PCR. The sample includes 30,000 to 50,000 clones, about four fifths of them seen just once. The material sequenced was peripheral blood. All receptors come from a man between 65 and 85 years old with acute or convalescent COVID-19.

This clone was picked up one time. J is TRBJ2-7 and V is TRBV29-1; possibly TRBD1 for D (6 bases). This CDR3 is built from 14 residues. Deletions cut 7 bases from V and 3 bases from J, with 19 bases between. CDR1 and CDR2 (germline): SQVTM, ANQGSEA. CDR3: CSGKAGPGDYEQYF. The CDR3 bases are TGCAGCGGGAAGGCAGGTCCAGGGGACTACGAGCAGTACTTC.

This clone was recorded only once. The V call is TRBV7-9, the J call TRBJ2-3; D may be TRBD2 (5 bases). CDR3 size: 14 residues. Trimming removed 2 bases at V and 2 bases at J, with 8 bases between. The germline CDR1 and CDR2 sequences are SEHNR and FQNEAQ (reference sequence). CDR3 loop: CASSLIGDTDTQYF. The CDR3 DNA sequence: TGTGCCAGCAGCTTAATCGGGGACACAGATACGCAGTATTTT.

This clone showed up just once. The V gene is TRBV7-2, the J gene TRBJ1-1; 8 bases agree with TRBD1. V dropped 1 base and J dropped 0; count of bases not matched to a gene: 1. The CDR3 spans 15 residues. The germline V gene has CDR1 SGHTA and CDR2 FQGNSA. In DNA, the CDR3 is TGTGCCAGCAGCTTAGGGACAGGGATGAACACTGAAGCTTTCTTT. This gives the protein CASSLGTGMNTEAFF.

The V gene is TRBV25-1, the J gene TRBJ2-1, with D maybe TRBD2 (5 bases). V was pared by 3 bases and J by 6 bases, with 15 bases between. In germline, CDR1 is MGHDK, CDR2 SYGVNS. The CDR3 is made up of 15 amino acids. The CDR3 nucleotides are TGTGCCAGCAGTGAGTCCGGGATCGCGGGCAATGAGCAGTTCTTC. This sequence encodes CASSESGIAGNEQFF.

The V and J genes are TRBV28 and TRBJ2-3; 11 bases match TRBD2. Germline values: CDR1 MDHEN, CDR2 SYDVKM. With V trimmed by 3 bases and J by 0 bases, 8 bases remained unmatched. The CDR3 is made up of 18 amino acids. Here the CDR3 DNA reads TGTGCCAGCAGTTTGACGACTAGCGGGACGCCTAGCACAGATACGCAGTATTTT. It yields the protein CASSLTTSGTPSTDTQYF.

The chain couples TRBV10-1 to TRBJ2-5, with 16 bases lining up with TRBD2. The CDR3 sequence is 16 residues long. Unmatched junction bases numbered 5, after V lost 6 bases and J lost 4 bases. Germline-derived CDR1 and CDR2 are WNHNN and SYGVQD (reference sequence). CDR3 region: CASSDGTSGRGETQYF. CDR3 DNA: TGCGCCAGCAGCGACGGGACTAGCGGGAGGGGAGAGACCCAGTACTTC.

This clone was observed a handful of times. The J gene is TRBJ2-3, the V gene TRBV7-8, with 8 bases matching TRBD2. The V gene's germline CDR1 is SGHVS and CDR2 FQNEAQ. The CDR3 sequence is 15 residues long. CDR3 sequence (DNA): TGTGCTTCAGCTCAGTTGGCTAGCGGGACAGATACGCAGTATTTT. Translating gives CASAQLASGTDTQYF.

This rearrangement joins TRBV18 to TRBJ2-5, with D tentatively TRBD2 (5 bases). The germline gives CDR1 KGHSH, CDR2 LQKENI. CDR3 length: 15 residues. The V and J ends lost 3 bases and 5 bases respectively, with 16 bases between them. DNA of the CDR3: TGTGCCAGCTCACCCGAGGGCCGCTCTGGCGAGACCCAGTACTTC. Translation gives CASSPEGRSGETQYF. Supplemented by reference TRBV18 and TRBJ2-5, the full variable domain reads NAGVMQNPRHLVRRRGQEARLRCSPMKGHSHVYWYRQLPEEGLKFMVYLQKENIIDESGMPKERFSAEFPKEGPSILRIQQVVRGDSAAYFCASSPEGRSGETQYFGPGTRLLVL.